This T cell receptor (beta chain) was observed in a study of T cell repertoires in cytomegalovirus infection. TCRdb re-called the reads through MiXCR, storing one row per CDR3 protein. The sample lists 650,000 to 900,000 distinct CDR3 sequences, over 25% occurring once. Germline CDR1 SNHLY, CDR2 FYNNEI. This CDR3 has 13 amino acids. The ends lost 4 bases at V and 4 bases at J; junction bases unmatched: 2. About this clonotype itself: Antigen unknown.

Sequenced material: cultured CD8+ T cells from PBMCs, taken from culture after CMV antigen stimulation. The source is a human donor in good health (CMV status not recorded). Some clones in this sample may be carry-over from other donors' samples. This chain links TRBV2 with TRBJ2-7, with 9 bases lining up with TRBD1. CDR3 in amino acids: CASSGGTGYEQYF. CDR3 sequence (DNA): TGTGCCAGCAGTGGAGGGACAGGGTACGAGCAGTACTTC.